This T cell receptor beta chain is drawn from a study of T-cell reconstitution after alpha-beta-depleted transplantation in children. Unique molecular identifiers were incorporated when the TCRbeta library was constructed. TCRdb independently ran MiXCR on the PCR reads; one entry per CDR3 protein. The sample carries around 400,000 distinct CDR3 sequences, just over 20% recorded once. The length of the CDR3 is 15 residues. Germline CDR1 and CDR2: DFQATT and SNEGSKA (reference sequence). V lost 5 bases and J lost 7; bases outside the gene matches: 12. The origin of this receptor is a human donor who donated a stem cell graft to a child with acute myeloid leukemia. The chain is built from TRBV20-1 and TRBJ2-1; 9 bases align to TRBD2. The source was PBMCs from the stem cell graft donor, collected from the stem cell graft. CDR3 loop: CSALSGSGLENEQFF. The CDR3 DNA reads TGCAGTGCTCTTAGCGGGAGCGGGTTAGAGAATGAGCAGTTCTTC.